These 27 T cell receptor beta chains came from one sample sequenced in a study of tumor-infiltrating lymphocytes in localized non-small cell lung cancer. Clones were sequenced by immunoSEQ multiplex PCR, and TCRdb holds only the in-frame ones, with some missing. The sample carries about 2,700 clones, less than 75% recorded once. Sample: uninvolved lung tissue not adjacent to the tumor. These receptors were obtained from a human donor with non-small cell lung cancer.

The V gene is TRBV30, the J gene TRBJ1-1; TRBD1 might be the D (5 bases). There are 11 residues in the CDR3. CDR1 GTSNPN and CDR2 SVGIG come from the germline V gene (reference sequence). The CDR3 DNA reads as TGTGCATCAGGGAGGGACACTGAAGCTTTCTTT. This encodes CASGRDTEAFF.

The V call is TRBV2, the J call TRBJ2-3; 10 bases are shared with TRBD1. Per germline, CDR1 SNHLY and CDR2 FYNNEI. There are 14 residues in the CDR3. V shed 6 bases, J shed 5 bases, and the junction held 5 bases outside the gene matches. The DNA of the CDR3 is TGTGCCAGCAGGTCGGGACAGGGGATAGATACGCAGTATTTT. It yields the protein CASRSGQGIDTQYF. Filled out from reference TRBV2 and TRBJ2-3, the complete variable domain reads EPEVTQTPSHQVTQMGQEVILRCVPISNHLYFYWYRQILGQKVEFLVSFYNNEISEKSEIFDDQFSVERPDGSNFTLKIRSTKLEDSAMYFCASRSGQGIDTQYFGPGTRLTVL.

This sequence joins TRBV28 and TRBJ1-2; 9 nucleotides agree with TRBD1. J was trimmed by 5 bases and V by 2 bases; bases with no gene match: 3. There are 14 residues in the CDR3. Germline V lookup: CDR1 MDHEN, CDR2 SYDVKM. The CDR3 spells CASSLPGTGYGYTF. As DNA, the CDR3 is TGTGCCAGCAGTTTACCAGGGACAGGGTATGGCTACACCTTC.

This chain connects TRBV9 to TRBJ2-7; 7 nucleotides line up with TRBD1. This CDR3 has 15 amino acids. Germline lookup yields CDR1 SGDLS and CDR2 YYNGEE. The junction had 11 bases not matched to a gene; V was cut back by 4 bases and J by 4 bases. The CDR3 DNA is TGTGCCAGCAGCCCCCGAGACAGGGCCGAGTACGAGCAGTACTTC. It encodes CASSPRDRAEYEQYF.

The CDR3 is CSVEIVGGSTDTQYF. CDR3 sequence (DNA): TGCAGCGTTGAAATCGTGGGGGGTAGCACAGATACGCAGTATTTT. The chain has TRBV29-1 and TRBJ2-3, with a weak D call TRBD2 (6 bases). Per germline, CDR1 SQVTM and CDR2 ANQGSEA. CDR3 length: 15 residues. With 2 bases removed from V and 0 bases from J, the gap between germline ends came to 12 bases.

V gene TRBV15 combines with J gene TRBJ1-2; weak D call: TRBD1 (6 bases). V was trimmed by 6 bases and J by 4 bases, leaving 9 bases between them. The CDR3 contains 12 residues. The V gene's germline CDR1 is LNHNV and CDR2 YYDKDF (reference sequence). The CDR3, as DNA: TGTGCCACCAGAACAGGGACCTATGGCTACACCTTC. This encodes CATRTGTYGYTF. The full variable domain, completed using reference TRBV15 and TRBJ1-2, is DAMVIQNPRYQVTQFGKPVTLSCSQTLNHNVMYWYQQKSSQAPKLLFHYYDKDFNNEADTPDNFQSRRPNTSFCFLDIRSPGLGDTAMYLCATRTGTYGYTFGSGTRLTVV.

This clone was observed a handful of times. V usage is TRBV6-4 and J usage is TRBJ1-1, with D unclear. The germline gives CDR1 MRHNA, CDR2 SNTAGT. The V end lost 3 bases, the J end lost 1 base, and 6 bases lay between the germline ends. The CDR3 spans 13 residues. The CDR3 sequence is CASSESQNTEAFF. The CDR3 DNA reads TGTGCCAGCAGTGAATCACAGAACACTGAAGCTTTCTTT.

Only a few counts were recorded for this clone. This rearrangement joins TRBV30 to TRBJ2-4; D gene uncertain. Trimming shortened V by 1 base and J by 7 bases, and 11 bases separated the two germline ends. The CDR3 contains 13 residues. The germline V gene has CDR1 GTSNPN and CDR2 SVGIG (reference sequence). CDR3 nucleotides: TGTGCCTGGAGTGAGGTGGCACACAACATTCAGTACTTC. This gives the protein CAWSEVAHNIQYF.

This clone was detected a few times. The CDR3 region is CASSPMDRSGTEAFF. Here the CDR3 DNA reads TGTGCCAGCAGCCCGATGGACAGGAGTGGCACTGAAGCTTTCTTT. The chain joins TRBV28 to TRBJ1-1; 7 positions agree with TRBD1. Per the germline V gene, CDR1 is MDHEN and CDR2 is SYDVKM. The CDR3 is 15 amino acids. V dropped 6 bases and J dropped 4; count of bases not matched to a gene: 11.

The chain employs TRBV10-3 and TRBJ2-3; 8 positions match TRBD2. Germline V gene data show CDR1 as ENHRY and CDR2 as SYGVKD. With V trimmed by 11 bases and J by 4 bases, 11 bases remained unmatched. The CDR3 loop spans 14 amino acids. The CDR3 spells CAAGGSGGADTQYF. Here the CDR3 DNA reads TGTGCCGCCGGCGGGAGCGGGGGCGCAGATACGCAGTATTTT.

V gene TRBV6-4 combines with J gene TRBJ1-1; D perhaps matches TRBD1 (6 bases). The CDR3 is made up of 14 amino acids. In germline, CDR1 is MRHNA, CDR2 SNTAGT. Trimming pared 4 bases from V and 4 bases from J, leaving 13 bases between. The CDR3 here is CASSVDSSSTEAFF. The CDR3 nucleotides read TGTGCCAGCAGTGTGGACAGCTCGAGCACTGAAGCTTTCTTT.

The chain links TRBV6-4 to TRBJ2-2; 7 nucleotides agree with TRBD2. Germline CDR1 MRHNA, CDR2 SNTAGT. The CDR3 has 15 residues. The ends lost 0 bases at V and 6 bases at J; junction bases unmatched: 4. In nucleotides, the CDR3 is TGTGCCAGCAGTGACTCGGGAGGGTACGCCGGGGAGCTGTTTTTT. Protein product: CASSDSGGYAGELFF.

The genes are TRBV11-2 and TRBJ2-1; no definite D call. The CDR3 totals 13 residues. V lost 5 bases to trimming and J lost 5 bases, with 10 bases between them. Germline CDR1 and CDR2: SGHAT and FQNNGV. Here the CDR3 DNA reads TGTGCCAGCAGCCCGCGGCCGAACAATGAGCAGTTCTTC. Its protein product is CASSPRPNNEQFF.

CDR3 amino acids: CASSLVTGTEAFF. In DNA form, the CDR3 reads TGTGCCAGCAGCCTAGTCACAGGGACTGAAGCTTTCTTT. The rearrangement joins TRBV11-3 to TRBJ1-1, with D perhaps matching TRBD1 (6 bases). Between the trimmed V and J ends, which lost 5 bases and 5 bases, there was a span of 12 bases. The CDR3 loop spans 13 amino acids. Germline CDR1 and CDR2: SGHNT and YENEEA. The full variable domain, rest sourced from reference TRBV11-3 and TRBJ1-1, is EAGVVQSPRYKIIEKKQPVAFWCNPISGHNTLYWYLQNLGQGPELLIRYENEEAVDDSQLPKDRFSAERLKGVDSTLKIQPAELGDSAVYLCASSLVTGTEAFFGQGTRLTVV.

In this sample, this clone turned up a few times. The chain links TRBV4-1 to TRBJ2-3; 14 positions match TRBD2. The germline CDR1 and CDR2 sequences are MGHRA and YSYEKL. V lost 0 bases, J lost 5 bases, and 7 bases stayed unmatched. This CDR3 has 18 amino acids. The CDR3 sequence: CASSQEGTSGRMGDTQYF. The CDR3 nucleotides are TGCGCCAGCAGCCAAGAAGGGACTAGCGGGAGAATGGGAGATACGCAGTATTTT.

J is TRBJ1-4 and V is TRBV5-4; 9 nucleotides agree with TRBD1. The CDR3 has 17 residues. The V and J ends lost 4 bases and 5 bases, in that order; junction bases with no gene match: 12. Germline V gene data show CDR1 as SGHNT and CDR2 as YYREEE (reference sequence). CDR3 sequence reads: CASSPGQGRGRNEKLFF. The CDR3 bases are TGTGCCAGCAGCCCGGGACAGGGTCGGGGGCGAAATGAAAAACTGTTTTTT.

The chain couples TRBV30 to TRBJ2-3; 8 bases agree with TRBD2. CDR3 length: 17 residues. Germline V CDR1 and CDR2: GTSNPN, SVGIG (reference sequence). The V gene end was trimmed by 7 bases and the J gene end by 6 bases; junction bases not matched to a gene: 21. CDR3 in DNA: TGTGCCTTTGACATGGACCAAGGACTAGCCCCGGGGGATACGCAGTATTTT. Translated, it gives CAFDMDQGLAPGDTQYF.

In this sample, this clone is medium-sized. The V call is TRBV20-1, the J call TRBJ2-4; D is unresolved. Germline assignment: CDR1 DFQATT and CDR2 SNEGSKA (reference sequence). Trimming took off 4 bases at V and 7 bases at J, with 8 bases between the two ends. The CDR3 extends over 11 amino acids. The CDR3 spells CSAMGWNIQYF. The CDR3 DNA follows: TGCAGTGCTATGGGGTGGAACATTCAGTACTTC.

The V call is TRBV29-1, the J call TRBJ2-1; D remains unclear. Trimming stripped 0 bases from V and 4 bases from J, with 13 bases between. Germline V gene sequence: CDR1 SQVTM, CDR2 ANQGSEA. This CDR3 comprises 15 residues. CDR3 amino acids: CSVEEVPPRYNEQFF. In nucleotides, the CDR3 is TGCAGCGTTGAAGAGGTGCCCCCAAGATACAATGAGCAGTTCTTC.

This chain uses TRBV6-1 with TRBJ2-3, with 12 positions matching TRBD2. Trimming at V came to 4 bases and at J to 4 bases, leaving 0 bases not matched to a gene. Germline CDR1 is MNHNS and CDR2 is SASEGT. This CDR3 is built from 14 residues. CDR3 sequence reads: CASSGLAGADTQYF. The CDR3 DNA is TGTGCCAGCAGTGGACTAGCGGGAGCAGATACGCAGTATTTT.

The chain uses TRBV4-1 and TRBJ2-6; TRBD1 matches at 9 bases. The germline V gene encodes CDR1 MGHRA and CDR2 YSYEKL. The CDR3 totals 19 residues. V dropped 0 bases and J dropped 2; count of bases not matched to a gene: 8. CDR3 loop: CASSQDPTRTGAGANVLTF. In DNA, the CDR3 is TGCGCCAGCAGCCAAGACCCAACCAGGACAGGGGCTGGGGCCAACGTCCTGACTTTC.

The rearrangement links TRBV30 to TRBJ1-2; D is possibly TRBD1 (5 bases). The CDR3 length is 9 residues. V shed 5 bases and J shed 7 bases, with 5 bases lying between them. In germline, CDR1 is GTSNPN, CDR2 SVGIG (reference sequence). CDR3 sequence: CAWGTGYTF. Written as DNA, the CDR3 is TGTGCCTGGGGGACTGGCTACACCTTC.

The chain links TRBV2 to TRBJ1-4, with unresolved D. V was shortened by 10 bases and J by 8 bases, with 17 bases between the two germline ends. This CDR3 region has 13 residues. CDR1 is SNHLY, CDR2 FYNNEI, per germline. Here the CDR3 DNA reads TGTGCCATCAACACCCGCGAAGGGGAAAAACTGTTTTTT. Its translation is CAINTREGEKLFF.

The chain joins TRBV6-1 to TRBJ1-2, with TRBD1 matching 9 bases. Per the germline V gene, CDR1 is MNHNS and CDR2 is SASEGT. This CDR3 contains 15 residues. Trimming took 6 bases from V and 8 from J; bases not matched to a gene: 13. The CDR3: CASRDSQGAAVGYTF. CDR3 DNA: TGTGCCAGCAGGGACTCACAGGGGGCAGCCGTCGGCTACACCTTC.

CDR3 in amino acids: CASSLTGSNQPQHF. DNA for the CDR3: TGTGCCAGCAGTTTGACGGGGTCCAATCAGCCCCAGCATTTT. The chain combines TRBV27 with TRBJ1-5; D call uncertain. CDR1 is MNHEY, CDR2 SMNVEV, per germline (reference sequence). The CDR3 has 14 residues. V lost 3 bases to trimming and J lost 3 bases, with 9 bases between them.

The chain is built from TRBV6-5 and TRBJ2-7; perhaps TRBD1 as D (6 bases). Looked up from germline, CDR1 is MNHEY and CDR2 is SVGAGI. There are 14 residues in the CDR3. V lost 2 bases to trimming and J lost 9 bases, with 17 bases between them. Here the CDR3 DNA reads TGTGCCAGCAGTTACCGTTCTCCGGGACACGCGCAGTACTTC. Translating gives CASSYRSPGHAQYF.

The J gene is TRBJ2-3, the V gene TRBV27, with D possibly TRBD2 on 6 matching bases. The CDR3 is 15 amino acids. Germline V lookup: CDR1 MNHEY, CDR2 SMNVEV (reference sequence). V shed 3 bases and J shed 0 bases, with 10 bases lying between them. The CDR3 DNA reads TGTGCCAGCAGTTTGAGTAGCGGTAGCACAGATACGCAGTATTTT. Translating gives CASSLSSGSTDTQYF.